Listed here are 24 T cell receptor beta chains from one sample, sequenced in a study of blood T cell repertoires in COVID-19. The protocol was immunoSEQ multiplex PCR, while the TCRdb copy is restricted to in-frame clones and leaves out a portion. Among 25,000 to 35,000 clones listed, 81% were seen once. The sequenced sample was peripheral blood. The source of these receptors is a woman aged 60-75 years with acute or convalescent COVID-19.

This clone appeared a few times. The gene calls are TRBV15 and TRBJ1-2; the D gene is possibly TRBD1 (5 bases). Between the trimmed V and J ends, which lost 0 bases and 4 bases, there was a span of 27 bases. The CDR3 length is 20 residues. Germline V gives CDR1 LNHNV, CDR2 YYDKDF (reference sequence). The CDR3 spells CATSRDWGFSGGEVSYGYTF. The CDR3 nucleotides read TGTGCCACCAGCAGAGATTGGGGCTTCAGCGGGGGGGAGGTGAGCTATGGCTACACCTTC.

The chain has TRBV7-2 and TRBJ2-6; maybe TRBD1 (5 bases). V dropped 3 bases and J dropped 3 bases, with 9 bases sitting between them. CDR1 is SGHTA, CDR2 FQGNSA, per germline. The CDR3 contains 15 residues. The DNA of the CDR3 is TGTGCCAGCAGCTTGACAGCCGGTGGGGCCAACGTCCTGACTTTC. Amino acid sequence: CASSLTAGGANVLTF.

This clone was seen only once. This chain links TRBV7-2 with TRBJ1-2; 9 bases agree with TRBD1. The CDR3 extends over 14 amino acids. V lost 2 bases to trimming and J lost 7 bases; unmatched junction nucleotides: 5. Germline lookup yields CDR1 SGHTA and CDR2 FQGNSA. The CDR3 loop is CASSLRGTGPGYTF. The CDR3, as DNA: TGTGCCAGCAGCTTAAGGGGGACAGGGCCTGGCTACACCTTC.

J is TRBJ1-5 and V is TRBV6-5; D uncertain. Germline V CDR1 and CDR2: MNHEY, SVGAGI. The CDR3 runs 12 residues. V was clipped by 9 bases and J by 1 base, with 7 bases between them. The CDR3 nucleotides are TGTGCCAGTGACTGGAGCAATCAGCCCCAGCATTTT. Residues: CASDWSNQPQHF.

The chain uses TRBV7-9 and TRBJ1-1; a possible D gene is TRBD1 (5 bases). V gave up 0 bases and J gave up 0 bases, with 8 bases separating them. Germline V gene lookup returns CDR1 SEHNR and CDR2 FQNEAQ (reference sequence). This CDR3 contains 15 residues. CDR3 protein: CASSLAQGMNTEAFF. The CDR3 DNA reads TGTGCCAGCAGCTTAGCGCAGGGTATGAACACTGAAGCTTTCTTT.

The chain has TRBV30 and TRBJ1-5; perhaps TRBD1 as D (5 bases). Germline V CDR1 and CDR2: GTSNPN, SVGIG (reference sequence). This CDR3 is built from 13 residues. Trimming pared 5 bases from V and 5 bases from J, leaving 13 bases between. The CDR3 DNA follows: TGTGCCTGGTCCGACAGTGTCGATCAGCCCCAGCATTTT. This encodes CAWSDSVDQPQHF.

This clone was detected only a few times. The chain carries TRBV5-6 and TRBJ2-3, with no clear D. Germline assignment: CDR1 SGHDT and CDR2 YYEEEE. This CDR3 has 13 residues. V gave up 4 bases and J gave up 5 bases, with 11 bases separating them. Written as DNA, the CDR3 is TGTGCCAGCAGCCAATCAGGTCTAGATACGCAGTATTTT. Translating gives CASSQSGLDTQYF.

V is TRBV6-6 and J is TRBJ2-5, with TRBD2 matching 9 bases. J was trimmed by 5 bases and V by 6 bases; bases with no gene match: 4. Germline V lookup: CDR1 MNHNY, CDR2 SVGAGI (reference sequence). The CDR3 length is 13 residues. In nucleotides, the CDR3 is TGTGCCAGCAGAGCGGGAGGCGTGGAGACCCAGTACTTC. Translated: CASRAGGVETQYF.

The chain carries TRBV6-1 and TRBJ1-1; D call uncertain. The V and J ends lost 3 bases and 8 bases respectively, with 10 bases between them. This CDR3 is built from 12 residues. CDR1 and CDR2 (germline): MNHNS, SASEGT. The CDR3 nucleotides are TGTGCCAGCAGTGACCCGAGGGAGGAAGCTTTCTTT. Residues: CASSDPREEAFF.

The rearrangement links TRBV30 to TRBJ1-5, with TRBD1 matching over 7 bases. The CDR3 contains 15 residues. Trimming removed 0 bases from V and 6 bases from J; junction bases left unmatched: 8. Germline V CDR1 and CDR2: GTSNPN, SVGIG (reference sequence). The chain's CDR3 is CAWSVRGQGVQPQHF. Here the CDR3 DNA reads TGTGCCTGGAGTGTACGGGGGCAGGGGGTTCAGCCCCAGCATTTT.

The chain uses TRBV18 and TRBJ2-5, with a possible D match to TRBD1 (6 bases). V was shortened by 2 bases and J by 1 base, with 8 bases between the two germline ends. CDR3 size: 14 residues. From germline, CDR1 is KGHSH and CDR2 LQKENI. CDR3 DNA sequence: TGTGCCAGCTCACCAAAGACAGGCCAAGAGACCCAGTACTTC. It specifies CASSPKTGQETQYF.

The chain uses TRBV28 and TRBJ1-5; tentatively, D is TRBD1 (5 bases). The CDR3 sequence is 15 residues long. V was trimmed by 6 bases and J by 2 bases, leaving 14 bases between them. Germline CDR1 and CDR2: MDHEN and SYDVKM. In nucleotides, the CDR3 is TGTGCCAGCAGGCTGCCCGGGGGGGGCAATCAGCCCCAGCATTTT. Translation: CASRLPGGGNQPQHF.

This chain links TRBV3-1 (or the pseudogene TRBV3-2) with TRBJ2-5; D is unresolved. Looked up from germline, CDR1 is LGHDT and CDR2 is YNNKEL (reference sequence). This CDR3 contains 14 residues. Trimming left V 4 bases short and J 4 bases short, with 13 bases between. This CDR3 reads CASSLSPTGETQYF. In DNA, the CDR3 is TGTGCCAGCAGCCTTAGCCCGACGGGAGAGACCCAGTACTTC.

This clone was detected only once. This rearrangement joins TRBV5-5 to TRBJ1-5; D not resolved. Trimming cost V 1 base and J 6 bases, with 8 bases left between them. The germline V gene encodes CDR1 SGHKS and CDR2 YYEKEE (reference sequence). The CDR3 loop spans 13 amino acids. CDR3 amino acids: CASSLQGSQPQHF. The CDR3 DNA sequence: TGTGCCAGCAGCTTGCAAGGGAGTCAGCCCCAGCATTTT.

The chain's CDR3 is CASSPQATASGNTIYF. The DNA for the CDR3 is TGTGCCAGCTCACCCCAAGCGACAGCCTCTGGAAACACCATATATTTT. The chain links TRBV18 to TRBJ1-3, with D possibly matching TRBD1 (5 bases). Germline CDR1 reads KGHSH; CDR2 reads LQKENI. V lost 3 bases and J lost 0, with 12 bases in between. This CDR3 is 16 amino acids long.

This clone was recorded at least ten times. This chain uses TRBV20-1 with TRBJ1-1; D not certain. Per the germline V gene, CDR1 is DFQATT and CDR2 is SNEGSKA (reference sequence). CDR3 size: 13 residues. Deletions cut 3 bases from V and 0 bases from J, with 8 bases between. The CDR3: CSASPTVNTEAFF. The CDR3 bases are TGCAGTGCTAGTCCCACAGTGAACACTGAAGCTTTCTTT.

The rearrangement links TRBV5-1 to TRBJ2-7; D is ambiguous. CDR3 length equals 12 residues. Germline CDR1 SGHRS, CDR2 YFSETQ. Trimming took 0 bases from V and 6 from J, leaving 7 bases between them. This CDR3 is CASSLGRSEQYF. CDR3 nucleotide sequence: TGCGCCAGCAGCTTGGGACGGAGCGAGCAGTACTTC.

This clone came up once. The DNA of the CDR3 is TGTGCCAGCAGTTACCTTGGGGAGACCTATGGCTACACCTTC. Protein: CASSYLGETYGYTF. This chain joins TRBV6-5 and TRBJ1-2, with no clear D. The CDR3 runs 14 residues. V gave up 2 bases and J gave up 4 bases, with 11 bases separating them. Germline V lookup: CDR1 MNHEY, CDR2 SVGAGI.

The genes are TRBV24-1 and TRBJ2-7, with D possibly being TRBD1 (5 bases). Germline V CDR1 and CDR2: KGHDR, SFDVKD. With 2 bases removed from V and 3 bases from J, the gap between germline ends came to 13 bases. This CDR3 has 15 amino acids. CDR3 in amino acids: CATSDWGGDNYEQYF. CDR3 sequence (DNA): TGTGCCACCAGTGATTGGGGCGGAGATAACTACGAGCAGTACTTC.

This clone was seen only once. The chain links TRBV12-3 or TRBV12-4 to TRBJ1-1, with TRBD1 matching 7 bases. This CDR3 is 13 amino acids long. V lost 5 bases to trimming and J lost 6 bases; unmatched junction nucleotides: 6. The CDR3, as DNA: TGTGCCAGCAGTCAGGGGGTGAGGGCTGAAGCTTTCTTT. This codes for CASSQGVRAEAFF.

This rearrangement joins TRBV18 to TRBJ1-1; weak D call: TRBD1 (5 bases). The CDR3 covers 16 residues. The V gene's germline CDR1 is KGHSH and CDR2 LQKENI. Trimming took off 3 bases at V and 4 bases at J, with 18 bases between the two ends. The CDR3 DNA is TGTGCCAGCTCACCGTCTTTAGGGGCGCTGGGCACTGAAGCTTTCTTT. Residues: CASSPSLGALGTEAFF.

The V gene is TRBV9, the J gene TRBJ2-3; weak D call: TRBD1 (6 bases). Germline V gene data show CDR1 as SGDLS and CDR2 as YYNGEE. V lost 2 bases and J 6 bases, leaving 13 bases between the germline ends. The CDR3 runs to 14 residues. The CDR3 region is CASSVLGGRDTQYF. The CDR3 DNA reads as TGTGCCAGCAGCGTTCTTGGGGGCCGGGATACGCAGTATTTT.

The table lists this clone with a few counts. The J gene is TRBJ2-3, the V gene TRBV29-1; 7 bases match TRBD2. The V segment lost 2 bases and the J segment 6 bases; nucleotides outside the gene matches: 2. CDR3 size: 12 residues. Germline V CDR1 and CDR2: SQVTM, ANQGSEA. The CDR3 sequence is CSVEIGGDTQYF. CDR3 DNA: TGCAGCGTTGAAATCGGGGGGGATACGCAGTATTTT.

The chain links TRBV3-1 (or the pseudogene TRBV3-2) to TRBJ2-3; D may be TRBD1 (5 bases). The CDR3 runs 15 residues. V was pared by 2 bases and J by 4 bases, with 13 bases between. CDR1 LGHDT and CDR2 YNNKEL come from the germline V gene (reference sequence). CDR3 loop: CASSQKRPGPDTQYF. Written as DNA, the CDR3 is TGTGCCAGCAGCCAAAAGAGACCAGGGCCAGATACGCAGTATTTT.